This T cell receptor (beta chain) was captured by sequencing in a study of blood T cells in healthy people across ages. A second roughly 7 to 11 cycle PCR used barcoded and J-beta primers. Template switching added a 12-random-nucleotide identifier to every cDNA molecule. In TCRdb, the 5' RACE reads were re-called with MiXCR into one record per CDR3 protein. The profile shows around 800,000 distinct CDR3 sequences, 25% to 30% of them singletons. This clonotype was seen a handful of times. Germline values: CDR1 LNHNV, CDR2 YYDKDF (reference sequence). Trimming took off 5 bases at V and 4 bases at J, with 17 bases between the two ends. This CDR3 region has 15 residues. This same sample was also taken into another study, of T cells of mothers and their children. That work adds: Each mother yielded more than 8 million TCR beta CDR3 reads. Each child yielded roughly 2.9 million reads.

This clonotype was obtained from a boy younger than 18 in good health. V gene TRBV15 combines with J gene TRBJ2-5; D is uncertain. Sequencing used blood. The CDR3 nucleotides are TGTGCCACCAGCGCGCCTCTCATTTACCGAGAGACCCAGTACTTC. This codes for CATSAPLIYRETQYF.